This TCR beta chain was observed in a study of CD8 T cells in ankylosing spondylitis. Findings of the study overall: The study looked at matched synovial fluid samples from ankylosing spondylitis patients. Disease-linked clones were reported to be significantly enriched there. Ankylosing spondylitis blood appeared to be characterized by a TCR beta motif of several highly homologous variants. Disease-linked clones proved CD8+ and comparatively uncommon in peripheral blood.

One entry per CDR3 protein, called by TCRdb with MiXCR from the 5' RACE reads. In the table there are approximately 240,000 distinct CDR3 sequences, 20% to 30% of which are singletons. This clonotype was picked up many times. What it recognizes is unknown. This receptor was taken from a male donor with ankylosing spondylitis or in good health (not recorded which). Sequencing used blood, either unsorted or a sorted T cell fraction (not recorded which).

As DNA, the CDR3 is TGCAGTGCTAGAGATTGGGGGGGCGTGGGTTCACCCCTCCACTTT. It translates to CSARDWGGVGSPLHF. The chain recombines TRBV20-1 with TRBJ1-6; weak D call: TRBD1 (6 bases). The CDR3 totals 15 residues. The V gene lost 0 bases and the J gene lost 9 bases, with 15 bases spanning the gap. CDR1 is DFQATT, CDR2 SNEGSKA, per germline (reference sequence).